The entry below gives a single T cell receptor beta chain sequence along with its context. Its matching antigen is unknown. Germline CDR1 reads MNHEY; CDR2 reads SVGAGI. The CDR3 totals 13 residues. V was shortened by 6 bases and J by 10 bases, with 19 bases between the two germline ends. The data derive from a study of OX40 agonist ivuxolimab in advanced cancers. At cycle 4 day 1, cycle 7 day 1, and baseline, blood was sampled. The study's findings and limits: By week 6 at 0.1 to 3.0 mg/kg, blood CD4+ and CD8+ T cells had expanded clonally.

Using immunoSEQ multiplex PCR, the repertoire was profiled, and TCRdb retains in-frame clones only, with some absent. The table lists about 64,000 clones, 85% to 90% of them singletons. The V call is TRBV6-5, the J call TRBJ2-7, with D unresolved. Sequencing was performed on CD4+ or CD8+ T cells sorted from blood, taken in a trial of the OX40 agonist ivuxolimab. This receptor was obtained from an adult with an advanced solid tumor such as melanoma, head and neck, liver or kidney cancer. CDR3 residues: CASRPYLHSSQYF. The CDR3 DNA reads TGTGCCAGCAGGCCCTACCTACACTCCTCCCAGTACTTC.